One sample yielded the 26 T cell receptor beta chains listed below, sequenced in a study of shared clonotypes between healthy human individuals. Libraries were prepared by immunoSEQ multiplex PCR; TCRdb keeps only in-frame clonotypes and omits some of them. In the table there are 2.5 million or so clones, about 92% of which are singletons. Specimen: naive CD4+ T cells sorted from blood. As for subset: CD45RA+ positively selected. The source of these receptors is a young man in good health.

The chain joins TRBV30 to TRBJ2-1, with D maybe TRBD1 (6 bases). Germline V gene lookup returns CDR1 GTSNPN and CDR2 SVGIG (reference sequence). CDR3 length equals 20 residues. V gave up 6 bases and J gave up 0 bases, with 30 bases separating them. The CDR3 is CACKPGHGNRALSSYNEQFF. CDR3 DNA sequence: TGTGCCTGTAAACCGGGACACGGGAACCGGGCGCTCAGCTCCTACAATGAGCAGTTCTTC.

The V call is TRBV19, the J call TRBJ1-5, with 9 bases identical to TRBD1. The CDR3 contains 16 residues. The V gene's germline CDR1 is LNHDA and CDR2 SQIVND (reference sequence). V trimming: 5 bases; J trimming: 4 bases; junction bases outside the gene matches: 9. CDR3 in DNA: TGTGCCAGTAGTCTGACAGGGGGAAGAGGTAATCAGCCCCAGCATTTT. Its protein is CASSLTGGRGNQPQHF.

The chain is built from TRBV29-1 and TRBJ2-7, with 11 bases identical to TRBD2. The length of the CDR3 is 12 residues. The V gene end was trimmed by 7 bases and the J gene end by 3 bases; junction bases not matched to a gene: 2. Per germline, CDR1 SQVTM and CDR2 ANQGSEA. DNA for the CDR3: TGCAGCGCGGGACTAGCGGACTACGAGCAGTACTTC. It is translated as CSAGLADYEQYF.

V usage is TRBV19 and J usage is TRBJ2-1, with TRBD2 matching 11 bases. Germline V lookup: CDR1 LNHDA, CDR2 SQIVND (reference sequence). V lost 3 bases, J lost 4 bases, and 11 bases stayed unmatched. CDR3 length: 18 residues. CDR3 protein: CASSIYSTTSGGYNEQFF. In DNA form, the CDR3 reads TGTGCCAGTAGTATCTATTCAACCACTAGCGGGGGTTACAATGAGCAGTTCTTC. The full variable domain, with the rest looked up from reference TRBV19 and TRBJ2-1, is DGGITQSPKYLFRKEGQNVTLSCEQNLNHDAMYWYRQDPGQGLRLIYYSQIVNDFQKGDIAEGYSVSREKKESFPLTVTSAQKNPTAFYLCASSIYSTTSGGYNEQFFGPGTRLTVL.

The chain employs TRBV5-1 and TRBJ2-7; unclear D gene. The CDR3 consists of 14 residues. Germline loops: CDR1 SGHRS, CDR2 YFSETQ. The V end was cut by 0 bases, the J end by 6 bases, with 13 bases between. The CDR3 loop reads CASSLAGTNREQYF. CDR3 DNA sequence: TGCGCCAGCAGCTTGGCCGGCACCAACCGCGAGCAGTACTTC.

This chain joins TRBV11-2 and TRBJ1-4, with D possibly matching TRBD1 (5 bases). Trimming took 4 bases from V and 3 from J, leaving 9 bases between them. The CDR3 has 14 amino acids. Germline V gene lookup returns CDR1 SGHAT and CDR2 FQNNGV. Here the CDR3 DNA reads TGTGCCAGCAGCTCCCCACAGGCTAATGAAAAACTGTTTTTT. Its translation is CASSSPQANEKLFF. Full variable domain (remainder filled in from reference TRBV11-2 and TRBJ1-4): EAGVAQSPRYKIIEKRQSVAFWCNPISGHATLYWYQQILGQGPKLLIQFQNNGVVDDSQLPKDRFSAERLKGVDSTLKIQPAKLEDSAVYLCASSSPQANEKLFFGSGTQLSVL.

The V call is TRBV10-1, the J call TRBJ2-1, with D perhaps matching TRBD2 (5 bases). CDR3 length: 14 amino acids. V dropped 6 bases and J dropped 1 base, with 10 bases sitting between them. Per the germline V gene, CDR1 is WNHNN and CDR2 is SYGVQD (reference sequence). The CDR3 here is CASRSGNSYNEQFF. For the CDR3, the DNA is TGCGCCAGCAGGTCGGGAAATTCCTACAATGAGCAGTTCTTC.

The genes are TRBV6-5 and TRBJ2-5, with D perhaps TRBD2 (7 bases). Germline V gene sequence: CDR1 MNHEY, CDR2 SVGAGI. This CDR3 has 16 residues. Trimming took 0 bases from V and 6 from J, leaving 17 bases between them. Here the CDR3 DNA reads TGTGCCAGCAGTTACTCAAAGGAGGGGGGGACGAAGACCCAGTACTTC. Translation: CASSYSKEGGTKTQYF.

The chain joins TRBV25-1 to TRBJ1-6, with 7 bases identical to TRBD1. Germline trimming cut 6 bases from V and 2 bases from J; bases unmatched to any gene: 4. CDR1 MGHDK and CDR2 SYGVNS come from the germline V gene. CDR3 length: 15 residues. CDR3 nucleotides: TGTGCCAGCAGCCACGGGACAGCCTATAATTCACCCCTCCACTTT. It yields the protein CASSHGTAYNSPLHF.

This clone was seen once. The V call is TRBV19, the J call TRBJ1-3, with unresolved D. The CDR3 extends over 15 amino acids. V was shortened by 5 bases and J by 2 bases, with 13 bases between the two germline ends. Germline V gene sequence: CDR1 LNHDA, CDR2 SQIVND (reference sequence). In DNA form, the CDR3 reads TGTGCCAGTAGTCCCACCCCCTGGGCTGGAAACACCATATATTTT. Encoded protein: CASSPTPWAGNTIYF. Looking up the rest from reference TRBV19 and TRBJ1-3 gives the full variable domain: DGGITQSPKYLFRKEGQNVTLSCEQNLNHDAMYWYRQDPGQGLRLIYYSQIVNDFQKGDIAEGYSVSREKKESFPLTVTSAQKNPTAFYLCASSPTPWAGNTIYFGEGSWLTVV.

The genes are TRBV6-5 and TRBJ1-1, with D hard to call. The germline V gene has CDR1 MNHEY and CDR2 SVGAGI. This CDR3 has 12 amino acids. V shed 6 bases and J shed 0 bases, with 5 bases lying between them. The CDR3 DNA follows: TGTGCCAGCAGAGAAGTGAACACTGAAGCTTTCTTT. Translating it yields CASREVNTEAFF.

This clone was observed once. The chain recombines TRBV6-5 with TRBJ1-1; 9 bases align to TRBD1. V was pared by 6 bases and J by 5 bases, with 10 bases of the junction left unmatched. Germline V gene sequence: CDR1 MNHEY, CDR2 SVGAGI. The CDR3 sequence is 15 residues long. CDR3 coding DNA: TGTGCCAGCAGGGCGGACAGGGGATTCGGAACTGAAGCTTTCTTT. This encodes CASRADRGFGTEAFF.

The chain joins TRBV2 to TRBJ1-2, with D possibly matching TRBD1 (5 bases). The CDR3 spans 12 residues. Germline V gene lookup returns CDR1 SNHLY and CDR2 FYNNEI. Trimming took 4 bases from V and 5 from J, leaving 8 bases between them. CDR3 DNA: TGTGCCAGCAGTGGCAGGGTTTATGGCTACACCTTC. Its translation: CASSGRVYGYTF.

The J gene is TRBJ2-5, the V gene TRBV30; TRBD1 matches at 9 bases. Germline V gene lookup returns CDR1 GTSNPN and CDR2 SVGIG (reference sequence). The CDR3 has 14 amino acids. V dropped 1 base and J dropped 4; count of bases not matched to a gene: 4. The CDR3 DNA follows: TGTGCCTGGAGTGCGACAGGGGGTACAGAGACCCAGTACTTC. Amino acid sequence: CAWSATGGTETQYF.

The rearrangement links TRBV25-1 to TRBJ2-5, with D uncertain. Germline V gives CDR1 MGHDK, CDR2 SYGVNS. The CDR3 length is 15 residues. With 5 bases removed from V and 5 bases from J, the gap between germline ends came to 18 bases. CDR3 in DNA: TGTGCCAGCAGTATCCATTTAGGTACGGCGGAGACCCAGTACTTC. It encodes CASSIHLGTAETQYF.

For this clone: Other DNA sequences in the same sample also yield this CDR3. The chain couples TRBV5-1 to TRBJ1-6, with D perhaps matching TRBD1 (5 bases). Between the trimmed V and J ends, which lost 4 bases and 10 bases, there was a span of 9 bases. CDR3 length: 12 residues. Per the germline V gene, CDR1 is SGHRS and CDR2 is YFSETQ. Here the CDR3 reads CASSLGGSPLHF. CDR3 in DNA: TGCGCCAGCAGCCTGGGGGGGTCACCCCTCCACTTT.

This clone has more than one count but fewer than ten. This CDR3 is also generated by other DNA sequences in the sample. The chain links TRBV28 to TRBJ1-1; the D is unclear. Trimming removed 3 bases at V and 3 bases at J, with 5 bases between. The CDR3 length is 12 residues. Germline V gives CDR1 MDHEN, CDR2 SYDVKM. The CDR3: CASSLGYTEAFF. The CDR3 DNA reads as TGTGCCAGCAGTTTGGGTTACACTGAAGCTTTCTTT.

This CDR3 reads CASAPPGPTYEQYF. The CDR3 DNA follows: TGTGCTAGTGCCCCACCGGGGCCTACCTACGAGCAGTACTTC. This chain uses TRBV12-5 with TRBJ2-7; D is perhaps TRBD1 or TRBD2 (5 bases each). The CDR3 totals 14 residues. The V gene's germline CDR1 is LGHNT and CDR2 FRNRAP. With 7 bases removed from V and 2 bases from J, the gap between germline ends came to 15 bases. Full variable domain (missing parts from reference TRBV12-5 and TRBJ2-7): DARVTQTPRHKVTEMGQEVTMRCQPILGHNTVFWYRQTMMQGLELLAYFRNRAPLDDSGMPKDRFSAEMPDATLATLKIQPSEPRDSAVYFCASAPPGPTYEQYFGPGTRLTVT.

The chain employs TRBV19 and TRBJ2-1, with 9 positions matching TRBD2. CDR3 length: 15 amino acids. Germline-derived CDR1 and CDR2 are LNHDA and SQIVND (reference sequence). The J segment lost 8 bases and the V segment lost 5 bases, leaving 10 bases of the junction unmatched. Here the CDR3 DNA reads TGTGCCAGTAGTGCCGGGACTAGCTTTGGAGATGAGCAGTTCTTC. Its translation: CASSAGTSFGDEQFF.

V usage is TRBV28 and J usage is TRBJ1-2, with unresolved D. V lost 8 bases and J lost 4, with 17 bases in between. The CDR3 length is 14 residues. Germline V CDR1 and CDR2: MDHEN, SYDVKM. In DNA form, the CDR3 reads TGTGCCAGCGGTAAGAGCAACGTAGGCTATGGCTACACCTTC. It specifies CASGKSNVGYGYTF.

The CDR3 coding sequence is TGTGCCAGTCCGAAAAATCACCCCGCACAGAACCAAAACACTGAAGCTTTCTTT. It is translated as CASPKNHPAQNQNTEAFF. The gene calls are TRBV28 and TRBJ1-1; D remains unclear. CDR1 and CDR2 from the germline V gene are MDHEN and SYDVKM. The CDR3 runs to 18 residues. Trimming removed 9 bases at V and 2 bases at J, with 28 bases between.

Comments on this clone: Other DNA sequences from this sample encode an identical CDR3 as well. The chain links TRBV5-1 to TRBJ2-7, with TRBD1 matching 8 bases. Germline assignment: CDR1 SGHRS and CDR2 YFSETQ. CDR3 length equals 15 residues. The trim removed 0 bases at V and 2 bases at J, leaving 4 bases unmatched. CDR3 amino acids: CASSLGGTGTYEQYF. In nucleotides, the CDR3 is TGCGCCAGCAGCTTGGGGGGGACAGGAACCTACGAGCAGTACTTC.

V is TRBV6-1 and J is TRBJ2-6; D not certain. CDR1 MNHNS and CDR2 SASEGT come from the germline V gene. The CDR3 runs 15 residues. V was trimmed by 3 bases and J by 0 bases, leaving 6 bases between them. CDR3 protein: CASSDVSSGANVLTF. DNA of the CDR3: TGTGCCAGCAGTGATGTGAGCTCTGGGGCCAACGTCCTGACTTTC.

V and J are TRBV11-2 and TRBJ2-5, with D unresolved. The CDR3 has 16 amino acids. V shed 5 bases and J shed 1 base, with 17 bases lying between them. The V gene's germline CDR1 is SGHAT and CDR2 FQNNGV. The DNA of the CDR3 is TGTGCCAGCAGCCCCCTGAAAGGAAAAATCCAAGAGACCCAGTACTTC. Amino acids: CASSPLKGKIQETQYF.

The J gene is TRBJ1-5, the V gene TRBV28; D perhaps matches TRBD1 (6 bases). With 7 bases removed from V and 3 bases from J, the gap between germline ends came to 16 bases. CDR3 length: 15 amino acids. Germline-derived CDR1 and CDR2 are MDHEN and SYDVKM. This chain's CDR3 is CASILGGAFNQPQHF. CDR3 coding DNA: TGTGCCAGCATCTTGGGGGGGGCGTTCAATCAGCCCCAGCATTTT. The full variable domain, rest sourced from reference TRBV28 and TRBJ1-5, is DVKVTQSSRYLVKRTGEKVFLECVQDMDHENMFWYRQDPGLGLRLIYFSYDVKMKEKGDIPEGYSVSREKKERFSLILESASTNQTSMYLCASILGGAFNQPQHFGDGTRLSIL.

The J gene is TRBJ2-3, the V gene TRBV5-6, with 9 bases matching TRBD1. The length of the CDR3 is 14 residues. Germline lookup yields CDR1 SGHDT and CDR2 YYEEEE. V shed 4 bases, J shed 6 bases, and the junction held 6 bases outside the gene matches. The CDR3 nucleotides are TGTGCCAGCAGCCCTACAGGGGGCCGGGATACGCAGTATTTT. Amino acids: CASSPTGGRDTQYF.